Below, 21 T cell receptor beta chains from the same sample are listed, as sequenced in a study of OX40 agonist ivuxolimab in advanced cancers. The assay was immunoSEQ multiplex PCR, and TCRdb's table has in-frame clones only and misses some. Of tens of thousands of clones listed, about three quarters are singletons. Sample: CD4+ or CD8+ T cells sorted from blood, taken in a trial of the OX40 agonist ivuxolimab. The origin of the receptors is an adult with an advanced solid tumor such as melanoma, head and neck, liver or kidney cancer.

The chain uses TRBV2 and TRBJ2-5; TRBD2 might be the D (6 bases). This CDR3 contains 17 residues. Germline V gives CDR1 SNHLY, CDR2 FYNNEI. Trimming cost V 7 bases and J 5 bases, with 26 bases left between them. CDR3 protein: CASNLAPPRGKGETQYF. In nucleotides, the CDR3 is TGTGCCAGCAACCTTGCCCCGCCTCGCGGGAAGGGGGAGACCCAGTACTTC.

This clone was seen a handful of times. The rearrangement uses TRBV30 and TRBJ1-6; TRBD1 matches at 7 bases. CDR3 length: 15 amino acids. The junction had 9 bases not matched to a gene; V was cut back by 5 bases and J by 5 bases. The germline gives CDR1 GTSNPN, CDR2 SVGIG (reference sequence). The CDR3 here is CAWGRDRENNSPLHF. CDR3 in DNA: TGTGCCTGGGGTCGGGACAGAGAGAATAATTCACCCCTCCACTTT.

The chain employs TRBV6-5 and TRBJ2-7, with TRBD1 identical over 7 bases. The CDR3 length is 14 residues. V dropped 6 bases and J dropped 0; count of bases not matched to a gene: 5. Germline V gene sequence: CDR1 MNHEY, CDR2 SVGAGI. The CDR3 DNA follows: TGTGCCAGCAGCCCAGGGACAGCCTCCTACGAGCAGTACTTC. This gives the protein CASSPGTASYEQYF.

The chain couples TRBV4-1 to TRBJ2-5; maybe TRBD1 (6 bases). The CDR3 consists of 15 residues. The germline V gene has CDR1 MGHRA and CDR2 YSYEKL. Trimming removed 0 bases from V and 3 bases from J, with 11 bases in between. In DNA, the CDR3 is TGCGCCAGCAGCCAAGATCAGGACAGAAAAGAGACCCAGTACTTC. Residues: CASSQDQDRKETQYF.

The chain combines TRBV18 with TRBJ1-4, with TRBD1 matching 9 bases. The CDR3 runs 18 residues. J was trimmed by 1 base and V by 1 base; bases with no gene match: 7. Germline assignment: CDR1 KGHSH and CDR2 LQKENI. The DNA for the CDR3 is TGTGCCAGCTCACCACAGGACAGGGGTGTGCGAACTAATGAAAAACTGTTTTTT. Translating it yields CASSPQDRGVRTNEKLFF.

DNA for the CDR3: TGTGCCAGCAGTGTCCTTCGGGGGGATACGCAGTATTTT. This translates into CASSVLRGDTQYF. This chain links TRBV6-4 with TRBJ2-3, with D perhaps TRBD2 (6 bases). CDR1 and CDR2 (germline): MRHNA, SNTAGT. V dropped 4 bases and J dropped 6 bases, with 11 bases sitting between them. The CDR3 is made up of 13 amino acids.

V usage is TRBV10-2 and J usage is TRBJ1-1; weak D call: TRBD1 (6 bases). Germline CDR1 reads WSHSY; CDR2 reads SAAADI. There are 11 residues in the CDR3. Trimming left V 6 bases short and J 7 bases short, with 9 bases between. CDR3 region: CASSEGGEAFF. CDR3 DNA: TGCGCCAGCAGCGAGGGGGGTGAAGCTTTCTTT.

V and J are TRBV18 and TRBJ2-2; 8 bases map to TRBD1. The V and J ends lost 3 bases and 6 bases, in that order; junction bases with no gene match: 12. CDR3 length: 17 residues. Germline V lookup: CDR1 KGHSH, CDR2 LQKENI. CDR3 DNA: TGTGCCAGCTCACCGCAAAGGGCAGGGGGCCCTTCCGGGGAGCTGTTTTTT. Its translation is CASSPQRAGGPSGELFF.

V gene TRBV5-1 combines with J gene TRBJ2-7, with 7 nucleotides matching TRBD1. The length of the CDR3 is 13 residues. The germline V gene has CDR1 SGHRS and CDR2 YFSETQ. V shed 2 bases and J 6 bases; nucleotides not matched to a gene: 5. CDR3: CASSLRQGSEQYF. CDR3 in DNA: TGCGCCAGCAGCTTAAGACAGGGCAGCGAGCAGTACTTC. Drawing the rest from reference TRBV5-1 and TRBJ2-7, the complete variable domain is KAGVTQTPRYLIKTRGQQVTLSCSPISGHRSVSWYQQTPGQGLQFLFEYFSETQRNKGNFPGRFSGRQFSNSRSEMNVSTLELGDSALYLCASSLRQGSEQYFGPGTRLTVT.

The chain uses TRBV29-1 and TRBJ2-1; weak D call: TRBD2 (5 bases). The CDR3 extends over 12 amino acids. The germline V gene has CDR1 SQVTM and CDR2 ANQGSEA. V gave up 6 bases and J gave up 4 bases, with 10 bases separating them. The CDR3 loop is CSVSGGYNEQFF. For the CDR3, the DNA is TGCAGCGTCTCTGGAGGTTACAATGAGCAGTTCTTC.

In its sample, this clone was seen a few times. The gene calls are TRBV4-2 and TRBJ1-5, with a weak D call TRBD1 (5 bases). Germline-derived CDR1 and CDR2 are LGHNA and YNFKEQ. This CDR3 contains 15 residues. V lost 1 base to trimming and J lost 6 bases, with 13 bases between them. The CDR3 here is CASSQAHRGIQPQHF. CDR3 nucleotides: TGTGCCAGCAGCCAAGCCCACCGGGGGATTCAGCCCCAGCATTTT.

The chain joins TRBV2 to TRBJ2-7, with TRBD1 matching over 8 bases. After removal of 3 bases from V and 3 bases from J, the junction contained 13 bases not matched to a gene. CDR3 length: 17 residues. The germline gives CDR1 SNHLY, CDR2 FYNNEI. CDR3 in amino acids: CASSEWGAAGGRYEQYF. CDR3 DNA sequence: TGTGCCAGCAGTGAGTGGGGGGCGGCAGGGGGCCGCTACGAGCAGTACTTC.

The chain employs TRBV11-3 and TRBJ2-2, with 10 nucleotides matching TRBD2. V shed 3 bases and J 4 bases; nucleotides not matched to a gene: 5. Looked up from germline, CDR1 is SGHNT and CDR2 is YENEEA. The CDR3 contains 16 residues. CDR3 protein: CASSFSGGQSTGELFF. The CDR3, as DNA: TGTGCCAGCAGCTTTAGCGGGGGGCAGAGCACCGGGGAGCTGTTTTTT.

V usage is TRBV5-8 and J usage is TRBJ2-1; 11 bases are shared with TRBD2. This CDR3 region has 17 residues. CDR1 SGHTS and CDR2 YDEGEE come from the germline V gene. J was trimmed by 8 bases and V by 1 base; bases with no gene match: 11. This CDR3 reads CASSLRAMVAGGDEQFF. The CDR3, as DNA: TGTGCCAGCAGCTTGCGGGCTATGGTAGCGGGAGGGGATGAGCAGTTCTTC. The full variable domain, rest sourced from reference TRBV5-8 and TRBJ2-1, is EAGVTQSPTHLIKTRGQQATLRCSPISGHTSVYWYQQALGLGLQFLLWYDEGEERNRGNFPPRFSGRQFPNYSSELNVNALELEDSALYLCASSLRAMVAGGDEQFFGPGTRLTVL.

The V gene is TRBV2, the J gene TRBJ2-5, with 8 bases aligning to TRBD1. The DNA end is a closer match to TRBJ2-7, so the J assignment may be wrong. The CDR3 covers 12 residues. CDR1 is SNHLY, CDR2 FYNNEI, per germline. In nucleotides, the CDR3 is TGTGCCAGCCGATTGACAGGGGACGAGCAGTACTTC. Translated: CASRLTGDEQYF.

Here the CDR3 DNA reads TGTGCCAGCAGAGTGGGCCCGAACACTGAAGCTTTCTTT. This translates into CASRVGPNTEAFF. The chain recombines TRBV6-4 with TRBJ1-1; D is unresolved. This CDR3 comprises 13 residues. Trimming stripped 6 bases from V and 1 base from J, with 9 bases between. Germline CDR1 is MRHNA and CDR2 is SNTAGT.

This clone has a single count. This chain joins TRBV6-1 and TRBJ2-1; TRBD2 is a possible D gene (7 bases). The germline V gene has CDR1 MNHNS and CDR2 SASEGT. CDR3 length: 15 amino acids. With 8 bases removed from V and 6 bases from J, the gap between germline ends came to 20 bases. CDR3 in DNA: TGTGCCAGCCGCGGGGGCCCTACTACGAGCAATGAGCAGTTCTTC. It is translated as CASRGGPTTSNEQFF.

The chain joins TRBV2 to TRBJ1-1, with D maybe TRBD1 (5 bases). The CDR3 length is 15 residues. Germline lookup yields CDR1 SNHLY and CDR2 FYNNEI. V was cut by 3 bases and J by 5 bases, with 16 bases left in between. The CDR3 DNA is TGTGCCAGCAGTGAGTCCGGGACCGGCCGGACTGAAGCTTTCTTT. This translates into CASSESGTGRTEAFF.

The rearrangement joins TRBV25-1 to TRBJ1-4, with D unclear. The V gene's germline CDR1 is MGHDK and CDR2 SYGVNS. The CDR3 contains 13 residues. V was trimmed by 10 bases and J by 0 bases, leaving 9 bases between them. CDR3 bases: TGTGCCAACCACCGTCCAACTAATGAAAAACTGTTTTTT. The encoded protein is CANHRPTNEKLFF.

V usage is TRBV6-6 and J usage is TRBJ2-7; D is ambiguous. V gave up 6 bases and J gave up 0 bases, with 9 bases separating them. Germline V gene lookup returns CDR1 MNHNY and CDR2 SVGAGI (reference sequence). The CDR3 loop spans 13 amino acids. The CDR3 spells CASRTRYSYEQYF. The DNA of the CDR3 is TGTGCCAGCAGGACGCGGTACTCCTACGAGCAGTACTTC.

This chain connects TRBV6-6 to TRBJ2-5; 10 bases are shared with TRBD2. V trimming: 2 bases; J trimming: 4 bases; junction bases outside the gene matches: 4. In germline, CDR1 is MNHNY, CDR2 SVGAGI (reference sequence). The CDR3 loop spans 15 amino acids. CDR3 protein: CASSYSGGARETQYF. The CDR3 nucleotides read TGTGCCAGCAGTTACAGCGGGGGGGCCAGAGAGACCCAGTACTTC.